This TCR beta chain was sequenced during a study of CD8 T cells in ankylosing spondylitis. Study-wide points: Reactive arthritis synovial fluid and blood were previously reported to contain some motif variants. The authors reported significant enrichment of disease-linked clones in matched ankylosing spondylitis synovial fluid. A TCR beta motif of 8 or 9 highly homologous variants appeared characteristic of ankylosing spondylitis blood.

With molecular barcodes, quantitative 5'-RACE was used to make the TCR beta libraries. TCRdb recomputed calls from the 5' RACE reads with MiXCR, one row per CDR3 protein. The sample has more than 600,000 distinct CDR3 sequences; roughly 19% are singletons. V was clipped by 1 base and J by 3 bases, with 11 bases between them. The germline gives CDR1 SGHRS, CDR2 YFSETQ. The CDR3 contains 14 residues. In regard to this clonotype: Its antigen is unknown.

This sequence originates from a male donor with ankylosing spondylitis. The sample taken for sequencing was blood, either unsorted or a sorted T cell fraction (not recorded which). The chain uses TRBV5-1 and TRBJ2-7; D unclear. CDR3 sequence reads: CASSLLNVGYEQYF. DNA for the CDR3: TGCGCCAGCAGCTTGCTCAATGTAGGCTACGAGCAGTACTTC.